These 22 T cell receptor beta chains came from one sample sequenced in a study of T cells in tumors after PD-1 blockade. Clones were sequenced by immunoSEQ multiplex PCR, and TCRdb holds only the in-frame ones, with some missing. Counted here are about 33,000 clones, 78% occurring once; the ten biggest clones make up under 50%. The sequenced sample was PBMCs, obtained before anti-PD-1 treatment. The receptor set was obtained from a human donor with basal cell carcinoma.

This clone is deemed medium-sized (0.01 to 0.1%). This CDR3 is CASRLTSGVLNEQFF. Here the CDR3 DNA reads TGTGCCAGCAGACTGACTAGCGGGGTTCTAAATGAGCAGTTCTTC. The gene calls are TRBV2 and TRBJ2-1; 11 nucleotides agree with TRBD2. Looked up from germline, CDR1 is SNHLY and CDR2 is FYNNEI. The V and J ends lost 6 bases and 7 bases, in that order; junction bases with no gene match: 8. This CDR3 is 15 amino acids long. Looking up the rest from reference TRBV2 and TRBJ2-1 gives the full variable domain: EPEVTQTPSHQVTQMGQEVILRCVPISNHLYFYWYRQILGQKVEFLVSFYNNEISEKSEIFDDQFSVERPDGSNFTLKIRSTKLEDSAMYFCASRLTSGVLNEQFFGPGTRLTVL.

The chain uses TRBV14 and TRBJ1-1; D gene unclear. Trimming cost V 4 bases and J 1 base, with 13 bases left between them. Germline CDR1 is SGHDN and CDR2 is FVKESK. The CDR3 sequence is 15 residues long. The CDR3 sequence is CASSPGPTPNTEAFF. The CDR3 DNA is TGTGCCAGCAGCCCCGGGCCTACTCCGAACACTGAAGCTTTCTTT.

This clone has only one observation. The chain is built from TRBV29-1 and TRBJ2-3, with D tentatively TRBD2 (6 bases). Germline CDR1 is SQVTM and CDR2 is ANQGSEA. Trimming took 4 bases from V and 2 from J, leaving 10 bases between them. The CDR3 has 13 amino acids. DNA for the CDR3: TGCAGCGTTGGGGACTTGAACACAGATACGCAGTATTTT. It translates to CSVGDLNTDTQYF.

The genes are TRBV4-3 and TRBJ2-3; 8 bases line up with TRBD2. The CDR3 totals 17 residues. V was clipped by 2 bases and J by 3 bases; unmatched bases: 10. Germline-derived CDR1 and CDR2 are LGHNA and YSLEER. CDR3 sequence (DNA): TGCGCCAGCAGCCAATCACGAAGCGGGAGCATAACAGATACGCAGTATTTT. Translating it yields CASSQSRSGSITDTQYF.

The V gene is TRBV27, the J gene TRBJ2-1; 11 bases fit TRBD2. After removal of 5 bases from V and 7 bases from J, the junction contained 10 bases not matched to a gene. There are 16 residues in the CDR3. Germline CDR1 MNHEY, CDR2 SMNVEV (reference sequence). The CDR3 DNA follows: TGTGCCAGCAGTCTCTATAGCGGGGGGGCCCGGAATGAGCAGTTCTTC. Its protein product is CASSLYSGGARNEQFF.

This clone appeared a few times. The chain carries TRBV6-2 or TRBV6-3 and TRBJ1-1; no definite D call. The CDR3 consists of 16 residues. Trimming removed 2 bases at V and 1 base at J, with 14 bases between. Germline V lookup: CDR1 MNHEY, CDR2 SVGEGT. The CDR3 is CASSYVGQFENTEAFF. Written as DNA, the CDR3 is TGTGCCAGCAGTTACGTCGGGCAGTTTGAGAACACTGAAGCTTTCTTT.

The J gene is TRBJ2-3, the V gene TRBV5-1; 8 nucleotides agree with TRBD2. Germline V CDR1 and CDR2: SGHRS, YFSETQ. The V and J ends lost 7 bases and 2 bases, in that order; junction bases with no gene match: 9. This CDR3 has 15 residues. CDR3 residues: CASDSRGGVTDTQYF. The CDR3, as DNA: TGCGCCAGCGACTCTCGGGGGGGAGTCACAGATACGCAGTATTTT.

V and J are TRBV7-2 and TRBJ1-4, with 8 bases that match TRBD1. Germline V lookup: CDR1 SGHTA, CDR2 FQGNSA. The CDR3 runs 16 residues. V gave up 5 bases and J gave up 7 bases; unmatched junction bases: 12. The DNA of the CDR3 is TGTGCCAGCAGCACAGCGACAGGGGATAGAGGTGAAAAACTGTTTTTT. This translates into CASSTATGDRGEKLFF.

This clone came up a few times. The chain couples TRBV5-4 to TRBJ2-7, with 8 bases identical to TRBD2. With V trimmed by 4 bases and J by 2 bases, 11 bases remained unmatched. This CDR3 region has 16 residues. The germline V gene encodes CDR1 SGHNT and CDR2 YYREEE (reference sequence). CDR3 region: CASSTGGGLGTYEQYF. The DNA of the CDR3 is TGTGCCAGCAGCACGGGCGGGGGGCTTGGGACCTACGAGCAGTACTTC.

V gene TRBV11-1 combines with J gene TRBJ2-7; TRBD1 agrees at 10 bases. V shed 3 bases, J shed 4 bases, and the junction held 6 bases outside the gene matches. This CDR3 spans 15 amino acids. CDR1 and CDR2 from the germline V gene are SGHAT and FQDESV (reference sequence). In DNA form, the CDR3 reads TGTGCCAGCAGCTTTAACCCGGGACAGGGGTACGAGCAGTACTTC. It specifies CASSFNPGQGYEQYF.

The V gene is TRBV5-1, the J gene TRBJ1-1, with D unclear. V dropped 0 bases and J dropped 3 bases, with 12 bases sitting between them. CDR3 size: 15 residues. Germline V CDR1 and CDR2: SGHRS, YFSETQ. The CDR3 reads CASSLDAGEDTEAFF. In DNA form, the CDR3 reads TGCGCCAGCAGCTTGGACGCGGGAGAGGACACTGAAGCTTTCTTT.

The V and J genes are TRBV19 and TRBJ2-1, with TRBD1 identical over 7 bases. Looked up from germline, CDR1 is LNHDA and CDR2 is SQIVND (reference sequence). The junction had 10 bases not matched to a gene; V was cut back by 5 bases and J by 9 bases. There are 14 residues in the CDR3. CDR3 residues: CASSQRQGSGEQFF. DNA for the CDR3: TGTGCCAGTAGTCAGAGACAGGGTTCTGGTGAGCAGTTCTTC.

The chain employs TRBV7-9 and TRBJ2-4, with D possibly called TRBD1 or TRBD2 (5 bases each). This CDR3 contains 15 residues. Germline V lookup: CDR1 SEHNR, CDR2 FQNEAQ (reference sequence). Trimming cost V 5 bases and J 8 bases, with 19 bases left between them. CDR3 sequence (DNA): TGTGCCAGCAGCCTACCTAGTGGGGGTATTGACATTCAGTACTTC. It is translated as CASSLPSGGIDIQYF.

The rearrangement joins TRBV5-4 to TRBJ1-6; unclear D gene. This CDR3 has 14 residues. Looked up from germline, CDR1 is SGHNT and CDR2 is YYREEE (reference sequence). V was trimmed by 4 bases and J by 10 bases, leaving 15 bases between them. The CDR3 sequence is CASSRREVSSPLHF. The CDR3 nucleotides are TGTGCCAGCAGCAGGAGGGAGGTTAGCTCACCCCTCCACTTT.

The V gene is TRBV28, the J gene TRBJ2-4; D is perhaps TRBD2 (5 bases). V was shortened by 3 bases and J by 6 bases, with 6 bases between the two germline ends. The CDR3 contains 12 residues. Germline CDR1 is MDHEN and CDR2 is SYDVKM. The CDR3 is CASSFAGNIQYF. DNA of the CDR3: TGTGCCAGCAGTTTCGCGGGAAACATTCAGTACTTC.

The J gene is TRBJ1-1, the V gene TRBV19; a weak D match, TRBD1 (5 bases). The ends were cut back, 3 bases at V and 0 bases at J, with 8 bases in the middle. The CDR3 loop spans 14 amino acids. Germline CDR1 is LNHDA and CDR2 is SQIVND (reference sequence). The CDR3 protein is CASSIQGLNTEAFF. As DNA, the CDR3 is TGTGCCAGTAGTATTCAGGGCCTGAACACTGAAGCTTTCTTT.

CDR3 DNA sequence: TGCGCCAGCAGCCCTGGTGGGGCGGGAGTTGGGAACTACAATGAGCAGTTCTTC. This gives the protein CASSPGGAGVGNYNEQFF. The V call is TRBV4-3, the J call TRBJ2-1; 7 bases line up with TRBD2. Germline V gene data show CDR1 as LGHNA and CDR2 as YSLEER. The ends lost 4 bases at V and 3 bases at J; junction bases unmatched: 15. CDR3 length: 18 amino acids.

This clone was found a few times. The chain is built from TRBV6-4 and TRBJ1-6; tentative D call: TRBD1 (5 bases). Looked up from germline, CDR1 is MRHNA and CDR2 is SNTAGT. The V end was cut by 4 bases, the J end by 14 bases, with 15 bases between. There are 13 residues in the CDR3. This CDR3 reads CASSAGRDQALHF. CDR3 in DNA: TGTGCCAGCAGTGCAGGGAGGGATCAGGCCCTCCACTTT.

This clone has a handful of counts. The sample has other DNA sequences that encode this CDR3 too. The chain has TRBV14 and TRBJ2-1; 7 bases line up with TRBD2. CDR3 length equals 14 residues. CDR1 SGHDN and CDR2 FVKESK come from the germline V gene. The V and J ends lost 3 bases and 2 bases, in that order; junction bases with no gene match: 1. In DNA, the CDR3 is TGTGCCAGCAGCCAGGGAGGGCCCTACAATGAGCAGTTCTTC. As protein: CASSQGGPYNEQFF.

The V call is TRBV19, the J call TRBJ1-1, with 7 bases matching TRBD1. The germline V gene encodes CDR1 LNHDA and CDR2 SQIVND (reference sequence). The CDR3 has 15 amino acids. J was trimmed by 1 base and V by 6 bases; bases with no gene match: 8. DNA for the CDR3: TGTGCCAGTAGCCCTAAAAGGACAGGGAACACTGAAGCTTTCTTT. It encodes CASSPKRTGNTEAFF.

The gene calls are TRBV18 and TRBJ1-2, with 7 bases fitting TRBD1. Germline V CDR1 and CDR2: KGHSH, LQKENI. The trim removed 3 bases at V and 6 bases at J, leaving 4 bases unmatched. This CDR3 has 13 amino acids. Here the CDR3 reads CASSPGTADGYTF. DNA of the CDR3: TGTGCCAGCTCACCCGGGACAGCAGATGGCTACACCTTC.

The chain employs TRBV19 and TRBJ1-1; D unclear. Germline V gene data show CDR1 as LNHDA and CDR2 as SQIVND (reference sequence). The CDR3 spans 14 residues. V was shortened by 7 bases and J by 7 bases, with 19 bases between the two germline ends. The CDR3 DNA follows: TGTGCCAGTAAAGAGGGCGCCTCCCAAATTGAAGCTTTCTTT. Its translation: CASKEGASQIEAFF.